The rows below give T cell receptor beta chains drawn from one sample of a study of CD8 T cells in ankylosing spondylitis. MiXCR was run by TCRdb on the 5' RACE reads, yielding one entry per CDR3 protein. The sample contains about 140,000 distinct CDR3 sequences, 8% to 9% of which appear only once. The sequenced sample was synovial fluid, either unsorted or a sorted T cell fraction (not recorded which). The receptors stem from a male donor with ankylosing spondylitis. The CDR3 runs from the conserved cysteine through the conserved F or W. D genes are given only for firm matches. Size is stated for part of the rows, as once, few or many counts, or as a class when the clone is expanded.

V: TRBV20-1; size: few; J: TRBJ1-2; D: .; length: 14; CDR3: CSARPGTVNYGYTF; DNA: TGCAGTGCTAGACCCGGGACCGTAAACTATGGCTACACCTTC
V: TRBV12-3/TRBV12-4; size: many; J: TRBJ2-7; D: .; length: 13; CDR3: CASSWEWANPQYF; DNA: TGTGCCAGCAGTTGGGAGTGGGCGAATCCGCAGTACTTC
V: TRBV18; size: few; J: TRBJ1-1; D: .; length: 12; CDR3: CASSPIRGEAFF; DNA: TGTGCCAGCTCACCGATCCGGGGCGAAGCTTTCTTT
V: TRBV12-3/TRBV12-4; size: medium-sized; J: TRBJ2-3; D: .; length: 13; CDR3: CASSPRGAGTQYF; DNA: TGTGCCAGCAGTCCACGGGGGGCAGGTACGCAGTATTTT
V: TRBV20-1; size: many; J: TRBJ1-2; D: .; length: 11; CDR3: CSATLWEGYTF; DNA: TGCAGTGCGACTCTGTGGGAGGGCTACACCTTC
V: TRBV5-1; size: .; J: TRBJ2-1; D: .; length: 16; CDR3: CASSLAPAGLYNEQFF; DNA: TGCGCCAGCAGCTTGGCCCCAGCGGGCCTCTACAATGAGCAGTTCTTC
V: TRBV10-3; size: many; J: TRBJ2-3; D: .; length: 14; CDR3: CAISEHRGTDTQYF; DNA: TGTGCCATCAGTGAACACCGAGGCACAGATACGCAGTATTTT
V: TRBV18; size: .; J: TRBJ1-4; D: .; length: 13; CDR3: CASSPGTHEKLFF; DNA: TGTGCCAGCTCACCAGGGACACATGAAAAACTGTTTTTT
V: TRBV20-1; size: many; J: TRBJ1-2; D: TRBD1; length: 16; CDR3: CSARVGPGQGVYGYTF; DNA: TGCAGTGCTAGAGTAGGGCCGGGACAGGGAGTGTATGGCTACACCTTC
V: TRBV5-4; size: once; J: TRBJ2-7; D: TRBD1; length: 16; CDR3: CASSKGTGPSSYEQYF; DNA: TGTGCCAGCAGCAAAGGGACAGGACCCAGCTCCTACGAGCAGTACTTC
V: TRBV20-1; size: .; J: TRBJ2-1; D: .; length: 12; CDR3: CSAPGTAWEQFF; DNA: TGCAGTGCTCCCGGGACTGCCTGGGAGCAGTTCTTC
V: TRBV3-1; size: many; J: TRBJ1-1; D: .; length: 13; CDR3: CASSQWTNTEAFF; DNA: TGTGCCAGCAGCCAATGGACGAACACTGAAGCTTTCTTT
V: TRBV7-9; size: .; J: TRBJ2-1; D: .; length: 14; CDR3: CASSSAKGPDEQFF; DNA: TGTGCCAGCAGCTCGGCCAAGGGGCCGGATGAGCAGTTCTTC
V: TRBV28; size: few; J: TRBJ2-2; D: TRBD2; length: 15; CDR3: CASSLAGENTGELFF; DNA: TGTGCCAGCAGTTTAGCGGGGGAAAACACCGGGGAGCTGTTTTTT
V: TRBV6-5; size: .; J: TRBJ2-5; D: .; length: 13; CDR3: CASSYSRAKTQYF; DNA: TGTGCCAGCAGTTATAGCAGGGCGAAGACCCAGTACTTC
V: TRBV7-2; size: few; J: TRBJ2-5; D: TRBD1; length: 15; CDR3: CASSPDTGDRETQYF; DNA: TGTGCCAGCAGCCCGGACACAGGGGATCGGGAGACCCAGTACTTC
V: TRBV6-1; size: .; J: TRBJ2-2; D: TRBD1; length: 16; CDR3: CASSRTGVPNTGELFF; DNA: TGTGCCAGCAGCCGGACAGGGGTTCCGAACACCGGGGAGCTGTTTTTT
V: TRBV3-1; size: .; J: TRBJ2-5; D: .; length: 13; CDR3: CASRGTPQETQYF; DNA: TGTGCCAGCAGAGGGACTCCGCAAGAGACCCAGTACTTC
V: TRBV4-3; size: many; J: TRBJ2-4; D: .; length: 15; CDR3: CASSQEPISENIQYF; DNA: TGCGCCAGCAGCCAAGAACCTATATCTGAAAACATTCAGTACTTC
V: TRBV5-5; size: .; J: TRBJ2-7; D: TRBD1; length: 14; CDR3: CASTPGTGMGEQYF; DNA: TGTGCCAGCACCCCCGGGACAGGGATGGGTGAGCAGTACTTC
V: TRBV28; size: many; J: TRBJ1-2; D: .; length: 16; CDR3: CASSLWAGSLNYGYTF; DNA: TGTGCCAGCAGTTTATGGGCGGGATCGCTTAACTATGGCTACACCTTC
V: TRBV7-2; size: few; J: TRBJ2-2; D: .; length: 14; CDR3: CASSGGLGTGELFF; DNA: TGTGCCAGCAGCGGAGGGTTAGGGACCGGGGAGCTGTTTTTT
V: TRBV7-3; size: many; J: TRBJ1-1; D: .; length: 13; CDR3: CASSTFRTTEAFF; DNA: TGTGCCAGCAGCACGTTCAGGACTACTGAAGCTTTCTTT
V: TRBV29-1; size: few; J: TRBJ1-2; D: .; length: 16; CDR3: CSVEVGWGGVAYGYTF; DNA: TGCAGCGTTGAAGTGGGGTGGGGTGGGGTCGCCTATGGCTACACCTTC
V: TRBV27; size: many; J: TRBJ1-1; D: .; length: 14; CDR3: CASIPNREVTEAFF; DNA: TGTGCCAGCATCCCTAACAGGGAGGTAACTGAAGCTTTCTTT
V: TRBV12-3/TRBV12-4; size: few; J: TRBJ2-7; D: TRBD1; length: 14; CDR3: CASSPRDRSYEQYF; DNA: TGTGCCAGCAGTCCCCGGGACAGATCCTACGAGCAGTACTTC
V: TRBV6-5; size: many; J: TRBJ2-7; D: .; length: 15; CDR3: CASSSTGMGAYEQYF; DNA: TGTGCCAGCAGTTCCACAGGGATGGGGGCCTACGAGCAGTACTTC
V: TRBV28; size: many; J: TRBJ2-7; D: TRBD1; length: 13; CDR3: CASYSRDRQEQYF; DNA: TGTGCCAGCTACAGTAGGGACAGACAAGAGCAGTACTTC
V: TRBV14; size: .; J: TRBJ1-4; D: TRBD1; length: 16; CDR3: CASSQARQGVGEKLFF; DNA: TGTGCCAGCAGCCAAGCTCGACAGGGCGTCGGGGAAAAACTGTTTTTT
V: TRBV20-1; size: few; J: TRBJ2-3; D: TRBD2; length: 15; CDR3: CSAPGQAAGGDTQYF; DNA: TGCAGTGCCCCAGGGCAAGCGGCGGGGGGAGATACGCAGTATTTT
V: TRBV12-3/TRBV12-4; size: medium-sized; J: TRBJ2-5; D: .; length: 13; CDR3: CASSLQGGETQYF; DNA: TGTGCCAGCAGTTTGCAGGGCGGTGAGACCCAGTACTTC
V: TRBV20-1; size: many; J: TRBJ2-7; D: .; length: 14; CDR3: CSAPVSWHKYEQYF; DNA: TGCAGTGCTCCAGTTTCATGGCATAAATACGAGCAGTACTTC
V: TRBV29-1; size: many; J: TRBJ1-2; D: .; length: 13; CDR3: CSVEAFMGYGYTF; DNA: TGCAGCGTTGAGGCCTTCATGGGATATGGCTACACCTTC
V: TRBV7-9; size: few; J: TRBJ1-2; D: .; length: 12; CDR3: CASSLPLYGYTF; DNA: TGTGCCAGCAGCTTGCCCCTTTATGGCTACACCTTC
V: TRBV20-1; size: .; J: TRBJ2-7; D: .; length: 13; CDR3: CSASRRNSYEQYF; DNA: TGCAGTGCCTCAAGACGGAACTCCTACGAGCAGTACTTC
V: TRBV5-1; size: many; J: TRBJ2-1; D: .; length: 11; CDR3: CASSLYNEQFF; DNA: TGCGCCAGCAGCTTGTACAATGAGCAGTTCTTC
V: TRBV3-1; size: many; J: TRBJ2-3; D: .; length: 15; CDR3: CASSLGQTTTDTQYF; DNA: TGTGCCAGCAGCCTTGGACAAACTACCACAGATACGCAGTATTTT
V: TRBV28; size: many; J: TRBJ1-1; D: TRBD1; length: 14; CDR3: CASGTGRINTEAFF; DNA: TGTGCCAGCGGGACAGGGCGAATTAACACTGAAGCTTTCTTT
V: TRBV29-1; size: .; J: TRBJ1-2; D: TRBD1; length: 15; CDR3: CSVDEGTGGYAGYTF; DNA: TGCAGCGTTGATGAGGGGACAGGGGGATATGCAGGCTACACCTTC
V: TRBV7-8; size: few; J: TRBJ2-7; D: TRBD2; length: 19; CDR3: CASSRKPGLAGTLSVEQYF; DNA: TGTGCCAGCAGCCGCAAACCGGGACTAGCGGGAACCCTTTCGGTGGAGCAGTACTTC
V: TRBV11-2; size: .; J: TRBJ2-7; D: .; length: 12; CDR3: CASSYSPYEQYF; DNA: TGTGCCAGCAGCTATTCCCCTTACGAGCAGTACTTC
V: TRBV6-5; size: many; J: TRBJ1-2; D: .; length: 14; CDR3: CASSYSGGRGGYTF; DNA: TGTGCCAGCAGTTACTCGGGGGGCAGAGGAGGCTACACCTTC
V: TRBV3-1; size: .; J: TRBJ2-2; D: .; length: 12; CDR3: CASSQGGGELFF; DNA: TGTGCCAGCAGCCAGGGCGGCGGGGAGCTGTTTTTT
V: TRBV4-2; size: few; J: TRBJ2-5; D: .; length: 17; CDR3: CASSPTGGGLYQETQYF; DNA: TGTGCCAGCAGCCCTACAGGAGGCGGATTATACCAAGAGACCCAGTACTTC
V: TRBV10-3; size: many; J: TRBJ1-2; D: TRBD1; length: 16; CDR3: CAISRDSDELARGYTF; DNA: TGTGCCATCAGTCGGGACAGCGATGAATTAGCTAGGGGCTACACCTTC
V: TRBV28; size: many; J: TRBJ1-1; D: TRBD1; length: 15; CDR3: CASSSGTGGATEAFF; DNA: TGTGCCAGCAGTTCCGGGACAGGGGGGGCCACTGAAGCTTTCTTT
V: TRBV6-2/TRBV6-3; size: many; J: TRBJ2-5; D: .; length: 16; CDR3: CASSSIMGGKERTQYF; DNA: TGTGCCAGCAGTAGCATAATGGGGGGCAAGGAGCGGACCCAGTACTTC
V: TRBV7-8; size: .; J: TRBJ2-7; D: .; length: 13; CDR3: CASSPALGYEQYF; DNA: TGTGCCAGCAGCCCCGCTTTAGGTTACGAGCAGTACTTC